The 6 T cell receptor beta chains below were found in one sample sequenced in a study of T cell responses to AZD1222 COVID-19 vaccine. The assay was immunoSEQ multiplex PCR, and TCRdb's table has in-frame clones only and misses some. The sample holds 27,000 or so clones, 92% seen once. The sequencing here drew on peripheral blood, taken 28 days after the second AZD1222 dose. These receptors originate from an adult who received the AZD1222 COVID-19 vaccine.

This clone was recorded a few times. The chain employs TRBV9 and TRBJ2-7, with 10 positions matching TRBD2. V shed 2 bases, J shed 5 bases, and the junction held 10 bases outside the gene matches. Germline V lookup: CDR1 SGDLS, CDR2 YYNGEE. There are 16 residues in the CDR3. CDR3 DNA sequence: TGTGCCAGCAGCGTTACGGCAGCGGGAGGGAGCAACGAGCAGTACTTC. Residues: CASSVTAAGGSNEQYF.

This sequence joins TRBV3-1 (or the pseudogene TRBV3-2) and TRBJ2-3, with 9 positions matching TRBD2. This CDR3 is built from 17 residues. Losses at the gene ends were 4 bases for V and 6 bases for J; bases not matched to a gene: 14. CDR1 and CDR2 from the germline V gene are LGHDT and YNNKEL (reference sequence). CDR3 amino acids: CASSPGTSTPSSDTQYF. Here the CDR3 DNA reads TGTGCCAGCAGCCCGGGGACTAGCACTCCCTCGTCGGATACGCAGTATTTT.

The gene calls are TRBV5-1 and TRBJ2-1; TRBD2 matches 12 bases. Germline V lookup: CDR1 SGHRS, CDR2 YFSETQ. This CDR3 contains 17 residues. Germline trimming cut 4 bases from V and 5 bases from J; bases unmatched to any gene: 10. In nucleotides, the CDR3 is TGCGCCAGCAGCACGGGACTAGCGGGTATCGCTGACAATGAGCAGTTCTTC. Protein product: CASSTGLAGIADNEQFF.

The J gene is TRBJ2-1, the V gene TRBV27; D is undetermined. With 6 bases removed from V and 5 bases from J, the gap between germline ends came to 17 bases. Germline CDR1 reads MNHEY; CDR2 reads SMNVEV (reference sequence). The CDR3 length is 15 residues. DNA for the CDR3: TGTGCCAGCAGCGACTTGGCGGCACGAAACAATGAGCAGTTCTTC. It encodes CASSDLAARNNEQFF.

The gene calls are TRBV7-3 and TRBJ1-1; a weak D match, TRBD1 (5 bases). Germline V gene data show CDR1 as SGHTA and CDR2 as FQGTGA. The CDR3 contains 15 residues. Between the trimmed V and J ends, which lost 5 bases and 2 bases, there was a span of 15 bases. For the CDR3, the DNA is TGTGCCAGCAGCCTGGCGAGGGGCCCTAACACTGAAGCTTTCTTT. Protein product: CASSLARGPNTEAFF.

The chain uses TRBV27 and TRBJ1-5; a possible D gene is TRBD1 (6 bases). The CDR3 loop spans 16 amino acids. The germline V and J ends were trimmed by 6 bases and 4 bases, with 19 bases remaining between them. Germline V CDR1 and CDR2: MNHEY, SMNVEV (reference sequence). The CDR3: CASRGGRGRGNQPQHF. The CDR3 DNA sequence: TGTGCCAGCAGGGGCGGCAGGGGAAGAGGGAATCAGCCCCAGCATTTT.